The TCR beta chain described here comes from a study of identical twins. This clonotype was recorded at least ten times. In TCRdb, the 5' RACE reads were re-called with MiXCR into one record per CDR3 protein. The top ten hold over 0.5% of the sample, which has 450,000 or so distinct CDR3 sequences, approximately 15% seen once. Germline V gene data show CDR1 as KGHDR and CDR2 as SFDVKD. Trimming took 4 bases from V and 8 from J, leaving 22 bases between them. CDR3 size: 16 residues. These data also formed part of another study, on yellow fever vaccine responses in identical twins.

This clonotype was sampled from a woman between 18 and 29 years old in good health. The chain links TRBV24-1 to TRBJ1-2; D is possibly TRBD1 (5 bases). Specimen: CD4+ T cells sorted from blood. The CDR3 nucleotides read TGTGCCACCAGTGAGGGAGTTGGGACGGCTGGTCGGGGCTACACCTTC. Amino acid sequence: CATSEGVGTAGRGYTF.